Listed below are T cell receptor beta chains from one sample, sequenced in a study of beta chain features in type 1 diabetes. Profiled with immunoSEQ multiplex PCR; TCRdb holds only in-frame clones, not every one. Altogether about 470,000 clones are present, around 30% being singletons, with the ten largest covering 0.05% to 0.07%. Specimen: naive CD4+ T cells from blood. The receptor source for this set is a young man in good health. Each CDR3 is given with its conserved first and last residue. D genes are given only for firm matches. Clone size is stated in some rows and not others, as once, few, many or a class when expanded.

V gene	CDR3 length	clone size	D gene	J gene	CDR3 DNA	CDR3 protein
TRBV9	14	.	.	TRBJ2-1	TGTGCCAGCAGCGCCGGGGGCGCCTACAATGAGCAGTTCTTC	CASSAGGAYNEQFF
TRBV20-1	11	.	.	TRBJ2-5	TGCAGTGCTAGACGCCAAGAGACCCAGTACTTC	CSARRQETQYF
TRBV27	15	.	TRBD2	TRBJ2-7	TGTGCCAGCAGTTTAAGACTAGCGGGGCCCTCCGAGCAGTACTTC	CASSLRLAGPSEQYF
TRBV30	15	.	TRBD2	TRBJ2-7	TGTGCCTGGACGGCCGGGGCTAGCGGCTCCTACGAGCAGTACTTC	CAWTAGASGSYEQYF
TRBV7-9	17	.	TRBD2	TRBJ2-1	TGTGCCAGCAGCCTGAGTATTAGCGGGAGATCATACAATGAGCAGTTCTTC	CASSLSISGRSYNEQFF
TRBV13	17	.	TRBD1	TRBJ2-7	TGTGCCAGCAGCTTGCCCGTGGGACAGGCAAGCTCCTACGAGCAGTACTTC	CASSLPVGQASSYEQYF
TRBV25-1	15	.	.	TRBJ2-7	TGTGCCAGCAGTGGCCCTGGACAGGGGACTAGGGAGCAGTACTTC	CASSGPGQGTREQYF
TRBV29-1	15	few	TRBD2	TRBJ2-1	TGCAGCGTTCAGTGGACTAGCGGGAGTTTTAATGAGCAGTTCTTC	CSVQWTSGSFNEQFF
TRBV5-4	13	.	.	TRBJ2-3	TGTGCCAGCAGCCCCGGACCTACAGATACGCAGTATTTT	CASSPGPTDTQYF
TRBV10-3	13	.	.	TRBJ2-3	TGTGCCATCAGTGATGACCCCACAGATACGCAGTATTTT	CAISDDPTDTQYF
TRBV15	16	few	.	TRBJ2-1	TGTGCCACCAGCAGAGAACGACTAGTAGGGTACAATGAGCAGTTCTTC	CATSRERLVGYNEQFF
TRBV4-3	14	few	TRBD2	TRBJ2-1	TGCGCCAGCAGGTCTAGCGGAGTTCAGGGTGAGCAGTTCTTC	CASRSSGVQGEQFF
TRBV29-1	12	few	.	TRBJ2-7	TGCAGCGTACGGGGGCCGACCTACGAGCAGTACTTC	CSVRGPTYEQYF
TRBV6-5	14	.	.	TRBJ2-1	TGTGCCAGCAGTTACTCTGCACGCGGCGGTGAGCAGTTCTTC	CASSYSARGGEQFF
TRBV9	14	few	.	TRBJ2-2	TGTGCCAGCAGCGTACGGGAGAACACCGGGGAGCTGTTTTTT	CASSVRENTGELFF
TRBV11-2	14	.	.	TRBJ2-1	TGTGCCAGCAGCTTTCCTGGTCTAGCATGGGAGCAGTTCTTC	CASSFPGLAWEQFF
TRBV7-9	16	.	TRBD2	TRBJ2-7	TGTGCCAGCAGCTTAGTGACTAGCGGGGTAGCCTACGAGCAGTACTTC	CASSLVTSGVAYEQYF
TRBV10-3	15	.	.	TRBJ2-7	TGTGCCATCAGTGACGCGGGGTTAGGCCCCTACGAGCAGTACTTC	CAISDAGLGPYEQYF
TRBV30	13	few	.	TRBJ1-2	TGTGCCTGGAGTGAACTCAGGGAGGAGGGCTACACCTTC	CAWSELREEGYTF
TRBV30	13	.	TRBD1	TRBJ2-7	TGTTCCTGGACCCTCCGGACAGGTTCGCCACTTTACTTC	CSWTLRTGSPLYF
TRBV7-3	15	once	TRBD1	TRBJ2-2	TGTGCCAGCAGCTTAAAGGGACAGGTAGCAGGGGAGCTGTTTTTT	CASSLKGQVAGELFF
TRBV29-1	14	.	.	TRBJ2-3	TGCAGCGTTGAGGATCAGGGACGAGGAGATACGCAGTATTTT	CSVEDQGRGDTQYF
TRBV30	13	few	.	TRBJ2-7	TGTGCCTGGAGTTCTGGCGGTACCTACGAGCAGTACTTC	CAWSSGGTYEQYF
TRBV28	16	.	TRBD2	TRBJ2-4	TGTGCCAGCACTGAGGGCGGACTAGCGGGCGCAAACATTCAGTACTTC	CASTEGGLAGANIQYF
TRBV2	14	once	.	TRBJ1-2	TGTGCCAGCAGTGACAGCGCGTCTAACTATGGCTACACCTTC	CASSDSASNYGYTF
TRBV5-6	16	.	.	TRBJ2-3	TGTGCCAGCAGCTTGGAACGGGGGCCAAGCACAGATACGCAGTATTTT	CASSLERGPSTDTQYF
TRBV6-6	14	few	.	TRBJ2-5	TGTGCCAGCAGTTACTCGTCACCGTTAGAGACCCAGTACTTC	CASSYSSPLETQYF
TRBV29-1	13	.	TRBD1	TRBJ2-3	TGCAGCGTTCTTAACCGGGGAACAGGGGTGCAGTATTTT	CSVLNRGTGVQYF
TRBV7-2	15	.	TRBD2	TRBJ2-7	TGTGCCAGCAGCCCCGGGACTAGCGGGCTCTACGAGCAGTACTTC	CASSPGTSGLYEQYF
TRBV28	14	.	.	TRBJ2-4	TGTGCCACCCTTAGCACCCGGACAGAAAACATTCAGTACTTC	CATLSTRTENIQYF
TRBV10-3	14	few	.	TRBJ1-2	TGTGCCATCAGTGCGGGAGGCCCTAACTATGGCTACACCTTC	CAISAGGPNYGYTF
TRBV2	15	.	TRBD2	TRBJ2-1	TGTGCCAGCAGTGAATTCCAGCGGGAGAGCAATGAGCAGTTCTTC	CASSEFQRESNEQFF
TRBV29-1	14	.	TRBD2	TRBJ2-1	TGCAGCGGGAGACTAGCGGGAGGGCAGAATGAGCAGTTCTTC	CSGRLAGGQNEQFF
TRBV2	12	.	.	TRBJ1-1	TGTGCCAGCAGCGCCCTTGACACTGAAGCTTTCTTT	CASSALDTEAFF
TRBV14	16	few	.	TRBJ2-7	TGTGCCAGCAGCCTCAGATTAGCGGCCTTTCCCTACGAGCAGTACTTC	CASSLRLAAFPYEQYF
TRBV7-2	13	few	.	TRBJ2-4	TGTGCCAGCAGCTCGACGACTACTAGCATTCAGTACTTC	CASSSTTTSIQYF
TRBV6-5	14	.	TRBD1	TRBJ2-7	TGTGCCAGCACCCATAGGGACAGGGTCTACGAGCAGTACTTC	CASTHRDRVYEQYF
TRBV11-2	11	few	.	TRBJ2-1	TGTGCCAGCAGCTTAAGGGATGAGCAGTTCTTC	CASSLRDEQFF
TRBV4-1	17	few	TRBD2	TRBJ2-5	TGCGCCAGCAGCAGAACGGGACTAGCGGGAGTGAGGGAGACCCAGTACTTC	CASSRTGLAGVRETQYF
TRBV27	15	.	.	TRBJ2-3	TGTGCCAGCACTACTGTGGGTTTCGACACAGATACGCAGTATTTT	CASTTVGFDTDTQYF
TRBV4-3	13	.	.	TRBJ2-7	TGCGCCAGCAGCCAAGAGGTTCGGCACGAGCAGTACTTC	CASSQEVRHEQYF
TRBV18	22	few	TRBD2	TRBJ2-6	TGTGCCAGCTCACCACCGAGAACAGGACGGACTAGCGGGAGCTCTGGGGCCAACGTCCTGACTTTC	CASSPPRTGRTSGSSGANVLTF
TRBV29-1	15	.	.	TRBJ2-6	TGCAGCGTATCCACAGGGTACTCTGGGGCCAACGTCCTGACTTTC	CSVSTGYSGANVLTF
TRBV9	16	many	TRBD2	TRBJ2-3	TGTGCCAGCAGCGTAGGAGCGGGAGAGTCCACAGATACGCAGTATTTT	CASSVGAGESTDTQYF
TRBV30	12	.	TRBD2	TRBJ2-7	TGTGCCCTCTCGCGCGGGAGCGACGAGCAGTACTTC	CALSRGSDEQYF
TRBV7-9	17	few	.	TRBJ2-7	TGTGCCAGCAGCTTAGAAGTTATTCTACGCTACTCCTACGAGCAGTACTTC	CASSLEVILRYSYEQYF
TRBV21-1	17	few	.	TRBJ1-1	TGTGCCAGCCTTCATTCAGTAGGGGGTTCGATGAACACTGAAGCTTTCTTT	CASLHSVGGSMNTEAFF
TRBV5-1	19	.	TRBD2	TRBJ2-3	TGCGCCAGCAGCTTGGGGAGCGGGAGGGCCGGATCGGGCACAGATACGCAGTATTTT	CASSLGSGRAGSGTDTQYF
TRBV6-6	13	.	.	TRBJ2-1	TGTGCCAGCAGTTACTCGAGTCGGTTGGAGCAGTTCTTC	CASSYSSRLEQFF
TRBV30	15	.	.	TRBJ2-1	TGTGCCTGGAGTTACAGGGCGAGCTCCTACAATGAGCAGTTCTTC	CAWSYRASSYNEQFF
TRBV30	13	.	TRBD1	TRBJ2-7	TGTGCCTGGGGGGGAAGCCGGACAGGCGAGCAGTACTTC	CAWGGSRTGEQYF
TRBV20-1	10	.	.	TRBJ1-1	TGCAGTGCTGCTTTAGAGGTGGCTTTCTTT	CSAALEVAFF